This TCR beta chain stems from a study of response to subunit inactivated influenza vaccine. Study results and limitations: Each seasonal flu vaccination may recruit only limited new T cells, authors suggested.

This clonotype was detected ten times or more. Its target is not known. TCRdb re-analysed the RT-PCR reads in MiXCR, keeping a single row per CDR3 protein. The profile shows approximately 160,000 distinct CDR3 sequences, around 10% of them singletons. The clonotype comes from a man in his fifties or sixties who received an inactivated influenza vaccine. Here the sequenced sample was CD8+ T cells sorted from PBMCs, taken approximately 25 months after vaccination.

The CDR3 spells CASSPSSGRRQPQHF. The CDR3 bases are TGTGCCAGCAGCCCATCGTCAGGGAGGCGTCAGCCCCAGCATTTT. The rearrangement uses TRBV6-2 or TRBV6-3 and TRBJ1-5, with a weak D call TRBD1 (5 bases). This CDR3 has 15 residues. V lost 6 bases, J lost 6 bases, and 18 bases lay in between. Looked up from germline, CDR1 is MNHEY and CDR2 is SVGEGT.